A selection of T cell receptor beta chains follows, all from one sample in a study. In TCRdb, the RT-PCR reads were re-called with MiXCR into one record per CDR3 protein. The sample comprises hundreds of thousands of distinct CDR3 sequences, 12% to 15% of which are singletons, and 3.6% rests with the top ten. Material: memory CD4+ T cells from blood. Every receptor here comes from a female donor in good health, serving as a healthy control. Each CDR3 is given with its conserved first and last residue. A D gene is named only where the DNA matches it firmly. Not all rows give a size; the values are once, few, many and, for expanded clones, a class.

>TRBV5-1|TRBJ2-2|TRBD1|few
CASSLADRGDTGELFF
TGCGCCAGCAGCTTGGCGGACAGGGGGGACACCGGGGAGCTGTTTTTT
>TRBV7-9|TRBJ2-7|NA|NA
CASSSVRGQIYEQYF
TGTGCCAGCAGCTCCGTCCGAGGACAGATCTACGAGCAGTACTTC
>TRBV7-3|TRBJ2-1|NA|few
CASSRRGGDDNEQFF
TGTGCCAGCAGCCGGCGAGGTGGGGATGACAATGAGCAGTTCTTC
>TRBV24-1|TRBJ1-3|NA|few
CATRGSSGNTIYF
TGTGCCACCAGGGGCAGCTCTGGAAACACCATATATTTT
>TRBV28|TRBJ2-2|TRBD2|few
CASSSLAGGPGGELFF
TGTGCCAGCAGTTCCTTAGCGGGAGGGCCAGGCGGGGAGCTGTTTTTT
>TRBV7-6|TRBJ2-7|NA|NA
CASSLAGPPEQYF
TGTGCCAGCAGCTTAGCGGGGCCACCTGAGCAGTACTTC
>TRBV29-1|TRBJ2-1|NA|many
CSVEEGRLAPVF
TGCAGCGTTGAAGAAGGCAGGTTAGCTCCCGTCTTC
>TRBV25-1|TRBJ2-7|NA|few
CASRLYPGDEQYF
TGTGCCAGCCGCCTCTATCCTGGGGACGAGCAGTACTTC
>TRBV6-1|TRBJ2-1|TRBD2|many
CAPRMCGSPHCSYNEQFF
TGTGCCCCCAGGATGTGCGGGAGCCCCCACTGCTCCTACAATGAGCAGTTCTTC
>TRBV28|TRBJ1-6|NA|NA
CASSSASVSPLYF
TGTGCCAGCAGCTCCGCGTCTGTCTCACCCCTCTACTTT
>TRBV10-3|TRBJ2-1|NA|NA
CAIAPGGGNRGSYNEQFF
TGTGCCATCGCCCCCGGCGGGGGGAACAGGGGCTCCTACAATGAGCAGTTCTTC
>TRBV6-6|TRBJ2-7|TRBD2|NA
CASSYVPGGEQYF
TGTGCCAGCAGTTACGTTCCGGGGGGCGAGCAGTACTTC
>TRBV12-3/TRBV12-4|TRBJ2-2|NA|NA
CASSPFSPSNTGELFF
TGTGCCAGCAGTCCATTCTCCCCATCAAACACCGGGGAGCTGTTTTTT
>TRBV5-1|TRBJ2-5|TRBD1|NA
CASSWGTGSQETQYF
TGCGCCAGCAGCTGGGGGACAGGGTCCCAAGAGACCCAGTACTTC
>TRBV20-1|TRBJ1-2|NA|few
CSANRRYGYTF
TGCAGTGCTAATCGGAGATATGGCTACACCTTC
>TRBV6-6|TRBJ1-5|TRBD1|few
CASSQIPGQGPNQPQHF
TGTGCCAGCAGCCAAATCCCGGGACAGGGTCCCAATCAGCCCCAGCATTTT
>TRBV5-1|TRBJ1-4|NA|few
CASSQQHGGAEEKLFF
TGCGCCAGCAGCCAACAACATGGAGGGGCGGAAGAAAAACTGTTTTTT
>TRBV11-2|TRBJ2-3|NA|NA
CASSTSGSDTQYF
TGTGCCAGCAGCACCAGCGGGTCTGATACGCAGTATTTT
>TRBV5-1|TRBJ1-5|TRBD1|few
CASSLGTGAQPQHF
TGCGCCAGCAGCCTCGGGACAGGGGCGCAGCCCCAGCATTTT
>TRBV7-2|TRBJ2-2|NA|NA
CASRHGPSNTGELFF
TGTGCCAGTAGACACGGGCCTTCGAACACCGGGGAGCTGTTTTTT
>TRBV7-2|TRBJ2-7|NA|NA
CASSPQGGAEYEQYF
TGTGCCAGCAGCCCCCAGGGAGGTGCTGAGTACGAGCAGTACTTC
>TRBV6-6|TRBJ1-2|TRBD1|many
CAATGQGRAGYTF
TGTGCCGCGACCGGACAGGGGCGTGCGGGCTACACCTTC
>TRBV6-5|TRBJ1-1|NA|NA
CASTGGLNTEAFF
TGTGCCAGCACGGGGGGCCTGAACACTGAAGCTTTCTTT
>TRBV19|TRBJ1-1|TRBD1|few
CASSSDRGRETEAFF
TGTGCCAGTAGCAGCGACAGGGGGCGCGAGACTGAAGCTTTCTTT
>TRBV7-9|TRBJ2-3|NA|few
CASSLEGLPDTQYF
TGTGCCAGCAGCTTAGAAGGACTCCCAGATACGCAGTATTTT
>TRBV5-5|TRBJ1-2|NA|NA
CASRNTGNNYGYTF
TGTGCCAGCAGGAACACAGGGAACAACTATGGCTACACCTTC
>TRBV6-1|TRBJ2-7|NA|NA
CATAGISYEQYF
TGTGCCACAGCAGGGATCTCCTACGAGCAGTACTTC
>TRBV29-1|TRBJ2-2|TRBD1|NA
CSVTGGAGELFF
TGCAGCGTTACAGGGGGAGCCGGGGAGCTGTTTTTT
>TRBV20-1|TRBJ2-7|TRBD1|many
CSAQHRDRAAYEQYF
TGCAGTGCTCAACACCGGGACAGGGCCGCCTACGAGCAGTACTTC
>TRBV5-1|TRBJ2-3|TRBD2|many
CASSLAATSYTDTQYF
TGCGCCAGCAGCTTGGCCGCGACTAGCTACACAGATACGCAGTATTTT
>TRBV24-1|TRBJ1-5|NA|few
CATGQTYSNQPQHF
TGTGCCACAGGGCAGACCTATAGCAATCAGCCCCAGCATTTT
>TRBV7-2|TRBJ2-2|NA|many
CASSVYSGELFF
TGTGCCAGCAGCGTATATTCCGGGGAGCTGTTTTTT
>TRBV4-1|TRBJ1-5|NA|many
CASSPRGEAPNQPQHF
TGCGCCAGCAGCCCGAGGGGGGAGGCCCCCAATCAGCCCCAGCATTTT
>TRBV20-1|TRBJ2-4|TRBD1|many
CSARGTGNIQYF
TGCAGTGCTAGAGGGACAGGGAACATTCAGTACTTC
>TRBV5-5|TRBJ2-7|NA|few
CASRPRIYVDEQYF
TGTGCCAGCAGACCCCGGATATACGTCGACGAGCAGTACTTC
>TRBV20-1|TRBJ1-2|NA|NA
CSARDSTESYGYTF
TGCAGTGCTAGAGATTCAACGGAAAGTTATGGCTACACCTTC
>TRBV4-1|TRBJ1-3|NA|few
CASSHRPLPQGPSGNTIYF
TGCGCCAGCAGCCACCGGCCTCTTCCTCAGGGGCCCTCTGGAAACACCATATATTTT
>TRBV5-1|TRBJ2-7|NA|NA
CASSLAGRVALNHEQYF
TGCGCCAGCAGCTTGGCTGGCAGGGTGGCCCTCAACCACGAGCAGTACTTC
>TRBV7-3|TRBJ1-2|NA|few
CASRAVCYGYTF
TGTGCCAGCAGGGCTGTGTGCTATGGCTACACCTTC